A selection of T cell receptor beta chains follows, all from one sample in a study of T-cell reconstitution after alpha-beta-depleted transplantation in children. Each CDR3 protein gets one entry after TCRdb re-called the PCR reads with MiXCR. The table includes about 980,000 distinct CDR3 sequences, less than 30% detected once. Sequencing used PBMCs, mostly from graft donor cells, obtained 360 days after TCRalphabeta/CD19-depleted stem cell transplant. The receptors were sampled from a boy in the first two years of life who had a stem cell transplant for SCID, so the T cells may come from the graft donor. CDR3s include the opening cysteine and the closing phenylalanine or tryptophan. The D gene is left open where the match is weak.

j_gene: TRBJ2-3; d_gene: .; len: 11; v_gene: TRBV20-1; CDR3aa: CSATRTDTQYF
j_gene: TRBJ1-4; d_gene: .; len: 14; v_gene: TRBV12-3/TRBV12-4; CDR3aa: CASSLGQINEKLFF
j_gene: TRBJ2-5; d_gene: TRBD1; len: 16; v_gene: TRBV10-3; CDR3aa: CAIRGPGQGGQETQYF
j_gene: TRBJ2-3; d_gene: .; len: 16; v_gene: TRBV7-2; CDR3aa: CASSLAPGTDTDTQYF
j_gene: TRBJ2-3; d_gene: TRBD1; len: 15; v_gene: TRBV6-2/TRBV6-3; CDR3aa: CASRRTGVGTDTQYF
j_gene: TRBJ2-7; d_gene: .; len: 17; v_gene: TRBV29-1; CDR3aa: CSVEEGPAGSYSYEQYF
j_gene: TRBJ2-7; d_gene: .; len: 15; v_gene: TRBV6-5; CDR3aa: CASSYSVSPSYEQYF
j_gene: TRBJ2-7; d_gene: .; len: 13; v_gene: TRBV28; CDR3aa: CASIGGGPYEQYF
j_gene: TRBJ2-2; d_gene: TRBD1; len: 15; v_gene: TRBV7-8; CDR3aa: CASSSRRGQGGELFF
j_gene: TRBJ1-6; d_gene: .; len: 14; v_gene: TRBV20-1; CDR3aa: CSATVSSYNSPLHF
j_gene: TRBJ2-3; d_gene: TRBD2; len: 16; v_gene: TRBV27; CDR3aa: CASSLLLAGGLDTQYF
j_gene: TRBJ2-3; d_gene: TRBD1; len: 16; v_gene: TRBV2; CDR3aa: CASTIDTGGSTDTQYF
j_gene: TRBJ1-3; d_gene: .; len: 15; v_gene: TRBV7-9; CDR3aa: CASSSTPAPVDTIYF
j_gene: TRBJ2-5; d_gene: TRBD2; len: 17; v_gene: TRBV4-1; CDR3aa: CASSQGPWRGGAETQYF
j_gene: TRBJ2-2; d_gene: .; len: 16; v_gene: TRBV7-9; CDR3aa: CASSSKPTGYTGELFF
j_gene: TRBJ2-3; d_gene: TRBD1; len: 16; v_gene: TRBV5-1; CDR3aa: CASSPWTGGVLLGQYF
j_gene: TRBJ2-1; d_gene: .; len: 14; v_gene: TRBV10-3; CDR3aa: CAISEQGPNYEQFF
j_gene: TRBJ1-1; d_gene: .; len: 14; v_gene: TRBV28; CDR3aa: CASSADRPNTEAFF
j_gene: TRBJ1-1; d_gene: .; len: 13; v_gene: TRBV7-2; CDR3aa: CASSGQLPTEAFF
j_gene: TRBJ1-6; d_gene: .; len: 15; v_gene: TRBV28; CDR3aa: CASIGGPRRNSPLHF
j_gene: TRBJ1-2; d_gene: .; len: 14; v_gene: TRBV5-1; CDR3aa: CASSFRGSHHGYTF
j_gene: TRBJ1-3; d_gene: TRBD1; len: 14; v_gene: TRBV6-1; CDR3aa: CASSRGSSGNTIYF
j_gene: TRBJ1-1; d_gene: .; len: 15; v_gene: TRBV5-1; CDR3aa: CASSSRMGANTEAFF
j_gene: TRBJ1-1; d_gene: .; len: 15; v_gene: TRBV7-8; CDR3aa: CASIRGGGGDTEAFF
j_gene: TRBJ1-3; d_gene: TRBD1; len: 14; v_gene: TRBV12-3/TRBV12-4; CDR3aa: CALGRGRGGNTIYF
j_gene: TRBJ2-5; d_gene: .; len: 14; v_gene: TRBV5-5; CDR3aa: CASSFGTVQETQYF
j_gene: TRBJ2-3; d_gene: .; len: 14; v_gene: TRBV14; CDR3aa: CASSRGLSTDTQYF
j_gene: TRBJ1-1; d_gene: .; len: 12; v_gene: TRBV6-6; CDR3aa: CASGMTHTEAFF
j_gene: TRBJ2-7; d_gene: .; len: 15; v_gene: TRBV5-1; CDR3aa: CASGEIKGRTYEQYF
j_gene: TRBJ1-5; d_gene: .; len: 16; v_gene: TRBV3-1; CDR3aa: CASSQGVRGGFQPQHF
j_gene: TRBJ2-1; d_gene: TRBD2; len: 16; v_gene: TRBV5-6; CDR3aa: CASSRGWRGVTYEQFF
j_gene: TRBJ1-1; d_gene: TRBD1; len: 13; v_gene: TRBV6-5; CDR3aa: CASSYSSGQEAFF
j_gene: TRBJ1-1; d_gene: .; len: 16; v_gene: TRBV7-9; CDR3aa: CASSLVPRQFTTEAFF
j_gene: TRBJ1-3; d_gene: .; len: 15; v_gene: TRBV12-3/TRBV12-4; CDR3aa: CASRGRGSSGNTIYF
j_gene: TRBJ2-3; d_gene: TRBD2; len: 18; v_gene: TRBV28; CDR3aa: CASSFPLRVAGFTDTQYF
j_gene: TRBJ2-1; d_gene: .; len: 13; v_gene: TRBV5-1; CDR3aa: CASSTDGNNEQFF
j_gene: TRBJ1-1; d_gene: .; len: 14; v_gene: TRBV6-1; CDR3aa: CASRVSGTFTEAFF
j_gene: TRBJ1-1; d_gene: .; len: 15; v_gene: TRBV4-3; CDR3aa: CASSQESEMNTEAFF
j_gene: TRBJ2-3; d_gene: .; len: 13; v_gene: TRBV2; CDR3aa: CASTPGATDTQYF
j_gene: TRBJ1-2; d_gene: .; len: 14; v_gene: TRBV5-5; CDR3aa: CASSRPQGSYGYTF
j_gene: TRBJ2-5; d_gene: TRBD2; len: 17; v_gene: TRBV11-2; CDR3aa: CASSLDTAGGGQETQYF
j_gene: TRBJ1-1; d_gene: .; len: 16; v_gene: TRBV12-3/TRBV12-4; CDR3aa: CASSLSPPGPNTEAFF
j_gene: TRBJ1-5; d_gene: .; len: 17; v_gene: TRBV25-1; CDR3aa: CASHRDLANNSNQPQHF
j_gene: TRBJ2-5; d_gene: .; len: 14; v_gene: TRBV6-5; CDR3aa: CASSYRGGQETQYF
j_gene: TRBJ2-2; d_gene: .; len: 13; v_gene: TRBV29-1; CDR3aa: CSVVRPNTGELFF
j_gene: TRBJ2-1; d_gene: TRBD2; len: 18; v_gene: TRBV3-1; CDR3aa: CATSKDVDWLAGYNEQFF
j_gene: TRBJ1-4; d_gene: .; len: 13; v_gene: TRBV5-1; CDR3aa: CASSFSANEKLFF
j_gene: TRBJ2-2; d_gene: .; len: 20; v_gene: TRBV12-3/TRBV12-4; CDR3aa: CASSFSVGTGGFANTGELFF
j_gene: TRBJ1-5; d_gene: .; len: 17; v_gene: TRBV21-1; CDR3aa: CASTDPTGDDSNQPQHF
j_gene: TRBJ1-5; d_gene: TRBD1; len: 13; v_gene: TRBV6-1; CDR3aa: CASTLQGSQPQHF
j_gene: TRBJ2-1; d_gene: .; len: 17; v_gene: TRBV4-2; CDR3aa: CASSQDLGRSSYNEQFF
j_gene: TRBJ2-1; d_gene: TRBD1; len: 14; v_gene: TRBV6-5; CDR3aa: CASSYGGQYNEQFF
j_gene: TRBJ2-1; d_gene: TRBD2; len: 14; v_gene: TRBV10-3; CDR3aa: CAISNLAGGRGKFF
j_gene: TRBJ2-3; d_gene: .; len: 15; v_gene: TRBV4-1; CDR3aa: CASSQGALRTDTQYF
j_gene: TRBJ2-3; d_gene: TRBD1; len: 15; v_gene: TRBV7-8; CDR3aa: CASSLGTGLGDTQYF